Shown below are 9 T cell receptor beta chains from a single sample sequenced in a study of T cells in Graves' hyperthyroidism and ophthalmopathy. Researchers amplified the TCR beta CDR3 regions from RNA transcripts. HTBI primers were used for first-round RT-PCR of the TCR CDR3. TCRdb independently ran MiXCR on the multiplex PCR reads; one entry per CDR3 protein. The sample consists of about 300,000 distinct CDR3 sequences, about 14% of them appearing once. The sequencing input was blood. These receptors were collected from a young woman with Graves' hyperthyroidism that later progressed to Graves' ophthalmopathy.

V gene TRBV7-9 combines with J gene TRBJ1-2; D remains unclear. CDR3 length equals 15 residues. The V gene lost 2 bases and the J gene lost 8 bases, with 18 bases spanning the gap. Germline V gene sequence: CDR1 SEHNR, CDR2 FQNEAQ (reference sequence). CDR3 bases: TGTGCCAGCAGCTTATTGTCAATTTCAACGGGCGGCTACACCTTC. Encoded protein: CASSLLSISTGGYTF.

This clonotype occurred many times. The V gene is TRBV20-1, the J gene TRBJ2-3; 10 bases agree with TRBD1. V shed 0 bases, J shed 2 bases, and the junction held 2 bases outside the gene matches. Germline V gene sequence: CDR1 DFQATT, CDR2 SNEGSKA (reference sequence). The CDR3 has 15 residues. CDR3 sequence reads: CSAREDRGATDTQYF. The CDR3 DNA is TGCAGTGCTAGAGAGGACAGGGGGGCCACAGATACGCAGTATTTT.

This clonotype has at least ten counts. One end of the junction does not line up with germline, which may come from a read error. The rearrangement links TRBV15 to TRBJ2-3; D uncertain. The CDR3 runs to 13 residues. Germline lookup yields CDR1 LNHNV and CDR2 YYDKDF (reference sequence). The chain's CDR3 is CATSGEGTDTQYF. The CDR3 DNA reads TGTGCCACCAGCGGAGAAGGCACAGATACGCAGTATTTT.

In its sample, this clonotype was seen a few times. J is TRBJ2-1 and V is TRBV12-3 or TRBV12-4; 11 bases align to TRBD2. Trimming cost V 3 bases and J 4 bases; bases outside gene matches: 5. The CDR3 loop spans 16 amino acids. The DNA for the CDR3 is TGTGCCAGCAGTTTCTTGACTAGCGGGGCTTACAATGAGCAGTTCTTC. This codes for CASSFLTSGAYNEQFF.

The table lists this clonotype with a few counts. The V gene is TRBV7-6, the J gene TRBJ2-7; 10 bases are shared with TRBD1. Germline V lookup: CDR1 SGHVS, CDR2 FNYEAQ. The length of the CDR3 is 14 residues. With 5 bases clipped from V and 6 bases from J, the junction kept 7 bases outside the gene matches. The CDR3 DNA reads TGTGCCAGCAGCGGCCGGGACAGGGGTGGCGAGCAGTACTTC. Translating it yields CASSGRDRGGEQYF.

This clonotype was seen at least ten times. The rearrangement joins TRBV7-2 to TRBJ2-7; D gene uncertain. CDR1 SGHTA and CDR2 FQGNSA come from the germline V gene. V lost 0 bases and J 2 bases, leaving 5 bases between the germline ends. The CDR3 covers 13 residues. DNA of the CDR3: TGTGCCAGCAGCTTAGCGGATACCTACGAGCAGTACTTC. This encodes CASSLADTYEQYF. Variable domain in full (rest from reference TRBV7-2 and TRBJ2-7): GAGVSQSPSNKVTEKGKDVELRCDPISGHTALYWYRQSLGQGLEFLIYFQGNSAPDKSGLPSDRFSAERTGGSVSTLTIQRTQQEDSAVYLCASSLADTYEQYFGPGTRLTVT.

The chain employs TRBV4-1 and TRBJ2-3; 12 bases are a match to TRBD2. CDR3 size: 15 residues. J lost 4 bases, V lost 8 bases, and 7 bases had no gene match. The germline gives CDR1 MGHRA, CDR2 YSYEKL. CDR3 DNA: TGCGCCAGCGGGCTAGCGGGAGGGAAGCCAGATACGCAGTATTTT. The encoded protein is CASGLAGGKPDTQYF.

This clonotype was seen repeatedly, ten times or more. V and J are TRBV28 and TRBJ2-3, with 10 bases matching TRBD2. Germline assignment: CDR1 MDHEN and CDR2 SYDVKM. This CDR3 is 17 amino acids long. J gave up 8 bases and V 10 bases, and 21 bases lay outside the gene matches. The CDR3 DNA follows: TGTGCCACCCCCGAAGGGGAGCTAGCGGGAGTTTCCGGTACGCAGTATTTT. It translates to CATPEGELAGVSGTQYF.

This clonotype was counted many times. This chain connects TRBV29-1 to TRBJ1-1, with TRBD1 matching 7 bases. V was pared by 5 bases and J by 1 base, with 10 bases of the junction left unmatched. Germline values: CDR1 SQVTM, CDR2 ANQGSEA. CDR3 length: 15 residues. Here the CDR3 reads CSVNLGDRPNTEAFF. The CDR3 bases are TGCAGCGTTAATCTGGGGGACAGACCGAACACTGAAGCTTTCTTT.